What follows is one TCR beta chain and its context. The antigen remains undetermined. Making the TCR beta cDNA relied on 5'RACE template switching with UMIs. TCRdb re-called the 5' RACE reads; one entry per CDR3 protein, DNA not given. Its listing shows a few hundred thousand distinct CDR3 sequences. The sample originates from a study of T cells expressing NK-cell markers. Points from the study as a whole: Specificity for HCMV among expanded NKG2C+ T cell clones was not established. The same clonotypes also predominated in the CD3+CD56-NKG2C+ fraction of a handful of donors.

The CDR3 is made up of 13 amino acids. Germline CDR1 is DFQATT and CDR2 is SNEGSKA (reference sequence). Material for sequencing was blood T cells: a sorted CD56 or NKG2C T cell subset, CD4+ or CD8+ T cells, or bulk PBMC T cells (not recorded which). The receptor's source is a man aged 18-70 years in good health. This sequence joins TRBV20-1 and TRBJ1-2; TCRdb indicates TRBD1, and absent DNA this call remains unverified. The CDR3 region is CSAKFEGSYGYTF.